The clone carrying this T cell receptor beta chain was observed a few times. The sample is drawn from a study of control samples from healthy donors and cancer patients. V was shortened by 0 bases and J by 3 bases, with 6 bases between the two germline ends. The CDR3 covers 13 residues. Germline values: CDR1 KGHSH, CDR2 LQKENI. Sequencing used immunoSEQ multiplex PCR; TCRdb keeps in-frame clones, though not all of them. Here the sample spans some 100,000 clones, more than 85% being singletons. The chain uses TRBV18 and TRBJ2-7; no definite D call. Sequencing was performed on blood. The sequence came from a woman aged 45 to 65 in good health. CDR3 sequence reads: CASSPPKGYEQYF. CDR3 coding DNA: TGTGCCAGCTCACCACCGAAGGGCTACGAGCAGTACTTC.